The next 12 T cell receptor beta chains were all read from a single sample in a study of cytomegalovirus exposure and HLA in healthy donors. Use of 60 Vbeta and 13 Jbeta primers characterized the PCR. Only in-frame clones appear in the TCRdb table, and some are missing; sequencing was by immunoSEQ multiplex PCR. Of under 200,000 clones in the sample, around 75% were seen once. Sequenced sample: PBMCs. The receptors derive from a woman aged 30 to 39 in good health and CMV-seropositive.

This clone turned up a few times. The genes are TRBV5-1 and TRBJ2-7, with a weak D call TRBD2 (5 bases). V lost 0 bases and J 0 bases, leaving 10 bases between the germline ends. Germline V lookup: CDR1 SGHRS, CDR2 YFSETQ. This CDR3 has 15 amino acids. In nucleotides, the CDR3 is TGCGCCAGCAGCTTGGAGGTGGGGAGCTCCTACGAGCAGTACTTC. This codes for CASSLEVGSSYEQYF.

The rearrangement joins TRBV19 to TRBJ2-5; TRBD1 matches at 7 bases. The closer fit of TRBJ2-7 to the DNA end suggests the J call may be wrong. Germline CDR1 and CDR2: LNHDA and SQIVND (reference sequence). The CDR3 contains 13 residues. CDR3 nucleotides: TGTGCCAGTTCGGGACAGCTCACCTACGAGCAGTACTTC. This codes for CASSGQLTYEQYF.

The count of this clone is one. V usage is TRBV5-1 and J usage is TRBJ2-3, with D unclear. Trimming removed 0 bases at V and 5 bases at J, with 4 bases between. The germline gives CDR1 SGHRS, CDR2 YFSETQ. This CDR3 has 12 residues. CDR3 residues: CASSLGQDTQYF. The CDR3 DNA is TGCGCCAGCAGCTTGGGTCAAGATACGCAGTATTTT.

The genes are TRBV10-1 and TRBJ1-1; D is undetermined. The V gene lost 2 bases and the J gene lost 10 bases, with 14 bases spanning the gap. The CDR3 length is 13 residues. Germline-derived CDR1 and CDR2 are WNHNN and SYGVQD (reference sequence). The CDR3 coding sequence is TGCGCCAGCAGTGAGAAAGGAGGGATGGGAGCTTTCTTT. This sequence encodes CASSEKGGMGAFF.

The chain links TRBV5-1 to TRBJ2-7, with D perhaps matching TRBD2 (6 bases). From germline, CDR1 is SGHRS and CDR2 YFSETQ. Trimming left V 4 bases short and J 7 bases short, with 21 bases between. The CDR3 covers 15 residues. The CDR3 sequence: CASSNPDTLREEQYF. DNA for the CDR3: TGCGCCAGCAGCAATCCCGACACCCTGCGGGAAGAGCAGTACTTC.

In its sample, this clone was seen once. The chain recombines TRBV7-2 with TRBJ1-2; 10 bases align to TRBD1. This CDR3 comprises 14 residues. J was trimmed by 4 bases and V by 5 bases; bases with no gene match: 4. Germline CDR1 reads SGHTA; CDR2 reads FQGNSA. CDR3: CASSLRDRGYGYTF. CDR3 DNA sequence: TGTGCCAGCAGCCTTCGGGACAGGGGCTATGGCTACACCTTC.

CDR3 DNA: TGTGCCACCAGCAGAGAGGCGGTGACTGAAGCTTTCTTT. Residues: CATSREAVTEAFF. This chain links TRBV15 with TRBJ1-1; D gene ambiguous. This CDR3 region has 13 residues. Germline assignment: CDR1 LNHNV and CDR2 YYDKDF (reference sequence). V lost 0 bases and J lost 5, with 7 bases in between.

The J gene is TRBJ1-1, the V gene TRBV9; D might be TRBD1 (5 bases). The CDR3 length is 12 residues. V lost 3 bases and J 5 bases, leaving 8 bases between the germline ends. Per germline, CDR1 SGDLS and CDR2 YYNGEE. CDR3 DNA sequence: TGTGCCAGCAGCGCCGCAGGGACTGAAGCTTTCTTT. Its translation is CASSAAGTEAFF.

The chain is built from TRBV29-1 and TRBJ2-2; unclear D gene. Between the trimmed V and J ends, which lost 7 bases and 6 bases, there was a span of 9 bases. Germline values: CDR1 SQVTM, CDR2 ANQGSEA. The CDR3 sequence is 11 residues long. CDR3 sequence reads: CSAILAGELFF. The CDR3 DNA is TGCAGCGCTATTCTAGCCGGGGAGCTGTTTTTT.

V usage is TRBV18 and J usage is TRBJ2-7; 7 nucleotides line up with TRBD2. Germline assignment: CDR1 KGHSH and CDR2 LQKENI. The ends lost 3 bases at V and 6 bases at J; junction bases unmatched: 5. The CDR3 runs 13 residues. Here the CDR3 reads CASSPPRTSEQYF. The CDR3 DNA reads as TGTGCCAGCTCACCCCCGAGGACTAGCGAGCAGTACTTC.

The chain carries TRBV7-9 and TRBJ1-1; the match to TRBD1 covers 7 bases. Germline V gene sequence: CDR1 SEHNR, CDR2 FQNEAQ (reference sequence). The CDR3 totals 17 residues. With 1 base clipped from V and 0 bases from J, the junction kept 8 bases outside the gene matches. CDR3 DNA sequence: TGTGCCAGCAGCTTAGGACAGGGCGGGGAATTGAACACTGAAGCTTTCTTT. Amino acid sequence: CASSLGQGGELNTEAFF.

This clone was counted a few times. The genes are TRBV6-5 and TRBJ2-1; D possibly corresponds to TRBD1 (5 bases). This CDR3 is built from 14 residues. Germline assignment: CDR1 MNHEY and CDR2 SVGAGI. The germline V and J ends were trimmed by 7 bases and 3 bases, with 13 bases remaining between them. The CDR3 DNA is TGTGCCAGCAAGGCACAGGCAAACTACAATGAGCAGTTCTTC. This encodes CASKAQANYNEQFF.